This T cell receptor (beta chain) was captured in a study of molecular identifiers for immune sequencing clone quantification. This CDR3 is 18 amino acids long. V lost 3 bases, J lost 5 bases, and 9 bases stayed unmatched. From germline, CDR1 is SGDLS and CDR2 YYNGEE. This clonotype was observed a few times. TCRdb called the PCR reads again in MiXCR, with one record for every CDR3 protein. The repertoire holds about 640,000 distinct CDR3 sequences, with about 20% as singletons. V gene TRBV9 combines with J gene TRBJ2-3, with TRBD2 matching over 16 bases. The TCR sequence derives from a human donor in good health. Some libraries in this study had Jurkat cell RNA spiked in. Sequenced sample: naive CD8+ T cells from blood, with Jurkat cell RNA spiked in. Subset meaning: FACS-sorted CD8+CD4-CCR7+CD45RA+ naive T cells. CDR3 coding DNA: TGTGCCAGCAGCGGACCGGGACTAGCGGGGGGGCCCGTAGATACGCAGTATTTT. Translating gives CASSGPGLAGGPVDTQYF.